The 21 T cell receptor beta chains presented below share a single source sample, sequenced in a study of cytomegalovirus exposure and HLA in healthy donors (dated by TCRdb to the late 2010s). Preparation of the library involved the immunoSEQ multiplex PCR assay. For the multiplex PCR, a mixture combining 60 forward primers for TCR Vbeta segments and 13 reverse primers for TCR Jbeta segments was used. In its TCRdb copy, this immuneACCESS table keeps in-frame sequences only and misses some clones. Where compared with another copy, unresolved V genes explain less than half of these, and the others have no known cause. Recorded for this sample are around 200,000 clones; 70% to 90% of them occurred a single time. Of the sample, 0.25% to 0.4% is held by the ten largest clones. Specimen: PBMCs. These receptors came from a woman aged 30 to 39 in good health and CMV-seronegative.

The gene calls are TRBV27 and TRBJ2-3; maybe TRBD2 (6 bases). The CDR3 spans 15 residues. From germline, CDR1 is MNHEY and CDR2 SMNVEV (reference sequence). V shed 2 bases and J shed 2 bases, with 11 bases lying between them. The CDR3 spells CASSLGGRPTDTQYF. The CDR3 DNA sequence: TGTGCCAGCAGTTTAGGGGGGAGACCCACAGATACGCAGTATTTT.

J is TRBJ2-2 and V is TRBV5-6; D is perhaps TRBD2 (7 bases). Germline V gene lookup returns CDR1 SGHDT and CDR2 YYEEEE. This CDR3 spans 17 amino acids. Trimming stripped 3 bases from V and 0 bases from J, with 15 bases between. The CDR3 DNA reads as TGTGCCAGCAGCTGGGGGGGGCTAGCGGCGAACACCGGGGAGCTGTTTTTT. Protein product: CASSWGGLAANTGELFF.

Here the CDR3 DNA reads TGCAGCGCCGGGACTAGCGGGATCAATGAGCAGTTCTTC. Encoded protein: CSAGTSGINEQFF. This sequence joins TRBV29-1 and TRBJ2-1, with 13 nucleotides matching TRBD2. The junction had 3 bases not matched to a gene; V was cut back by 7 bases and J by 6 bases. The germline gives CDR1 SQVTM, CDR2 ANQGSEA. CDR3 length equals 13 residues.

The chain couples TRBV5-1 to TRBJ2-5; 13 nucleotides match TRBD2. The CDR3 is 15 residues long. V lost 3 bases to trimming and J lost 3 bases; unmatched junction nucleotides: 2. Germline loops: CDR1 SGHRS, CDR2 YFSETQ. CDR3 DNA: TGCGCCAGCAGCTGGGGACTAGCGGGGAAAGAGACCCAGTACTTC. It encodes CASSWGLAGKETQYF. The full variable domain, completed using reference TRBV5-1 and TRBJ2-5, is KAGVTQTPRYLIKTRGQQVTLSCSPISGHRSVSWYQQTPGQGLQFLFEYFSETQRNKGNFPGRFSGRQFSNSRSEMNVSTLELGDSALYLCASSWGLAGKETQYFGPGTRLLVL.

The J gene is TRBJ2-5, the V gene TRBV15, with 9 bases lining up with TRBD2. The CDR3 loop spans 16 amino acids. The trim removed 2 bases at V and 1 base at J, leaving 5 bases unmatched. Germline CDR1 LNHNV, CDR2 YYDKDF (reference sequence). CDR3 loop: CATSRLAGRSQETQYF. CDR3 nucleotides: TGTGCCACCAGCAGACTAGCGGGACGGTCCCAAGAGACCCAGTACTTC. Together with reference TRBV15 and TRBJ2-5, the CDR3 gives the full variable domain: DAMVIQNPRYQVTQFGKPVTLSCSQTLNHNVMYWYQQKSSQAPKLLFHYYDKDFNNEADTPDNFQSRRPNTSFCFLDIRSPGLGDTAMYLCATSRLAGRSQETQYFGPGTRLLVL.

This chain's CDR3 is CASSPRRTGGAGYTF. The CDR3 nucleotides read TGTGCCAGCAGCCCCAGGAGGACAGGGGGCGCGGGCTACACCTTC. V is TRBV5-6 and J is TRBJ1-2; TRBD1 agrees at 11 bases. CDR1 and CDR2 from the germline V gene are SGHDT and YYEEEE. V shed 4 bases, J shed 8 bases, and the junction held 10 bases outside the gene matches. There are 15 residues in the CDR3.

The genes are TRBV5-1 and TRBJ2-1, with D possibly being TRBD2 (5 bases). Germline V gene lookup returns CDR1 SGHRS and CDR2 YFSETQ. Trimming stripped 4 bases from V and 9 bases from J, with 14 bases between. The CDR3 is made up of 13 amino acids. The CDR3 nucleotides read TGCGCCAGCAGCCCCACTAGTCTTAGTGAGCAGTTCTTC. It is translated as CASSPTSLSEQFF.

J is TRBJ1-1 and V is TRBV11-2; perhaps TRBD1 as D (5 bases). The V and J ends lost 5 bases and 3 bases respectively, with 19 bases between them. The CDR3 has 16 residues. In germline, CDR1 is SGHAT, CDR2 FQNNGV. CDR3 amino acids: CASSRGSGPGYTEAFF. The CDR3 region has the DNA TGTGCCAGCAGCCGGGGGTCGGGGCCGGGCTACACTGAAGCTTTCTTT.

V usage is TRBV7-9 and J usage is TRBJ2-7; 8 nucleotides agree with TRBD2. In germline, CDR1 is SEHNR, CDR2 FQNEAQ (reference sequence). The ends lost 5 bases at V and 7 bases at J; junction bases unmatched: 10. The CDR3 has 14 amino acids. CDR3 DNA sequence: TGTGCCAGCAGCCAAACGGGGGGGGTCGGGGAGCAGTACTTC. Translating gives CASSQTGGVGEQYF.

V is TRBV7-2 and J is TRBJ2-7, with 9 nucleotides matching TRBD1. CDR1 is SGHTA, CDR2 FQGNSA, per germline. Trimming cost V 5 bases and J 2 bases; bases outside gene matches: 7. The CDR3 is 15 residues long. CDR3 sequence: CASSLIWDRAYEQYF. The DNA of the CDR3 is TGTGCCAGCAGCCTGATATGGGACAGGGCCTACGAGCAGTACTTC. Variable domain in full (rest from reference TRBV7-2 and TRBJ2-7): GAGVSQSPSNKVTEKGKDVELRCDPISGHTALYWYRQSLGQGLEFLIYFQGNSAPDKSGLPSDRFSAERTGGSVSTLTIQRTQQEDSAVYLCASSLIWDRAYEQYFGPGTRLTVT.

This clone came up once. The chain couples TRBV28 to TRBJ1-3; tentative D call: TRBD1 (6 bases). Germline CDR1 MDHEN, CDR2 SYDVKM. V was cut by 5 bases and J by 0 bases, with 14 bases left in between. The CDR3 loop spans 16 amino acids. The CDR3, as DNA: TGTGCCAGCAGTGTCACAGGGCTCCACTCTGGAAACACCATATATTTT. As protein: CASSVTGLHSGNTIYF.

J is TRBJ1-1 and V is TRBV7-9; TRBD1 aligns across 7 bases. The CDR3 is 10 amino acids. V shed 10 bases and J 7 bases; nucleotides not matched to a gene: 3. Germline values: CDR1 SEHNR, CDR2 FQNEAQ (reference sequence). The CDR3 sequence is CATGGLEAFF. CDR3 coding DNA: TGTGCCACAGGGGGACTTGAAGCTTTCTTT.

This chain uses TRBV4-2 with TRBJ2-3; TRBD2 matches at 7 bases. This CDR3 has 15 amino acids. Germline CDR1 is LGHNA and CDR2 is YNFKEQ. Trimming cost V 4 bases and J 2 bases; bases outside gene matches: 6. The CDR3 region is CASSLRLAFTDTQYF. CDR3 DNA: TGTGCCAGCAGCCTAAGACTAGCTTTCACAGATACGCAGTATTTT.

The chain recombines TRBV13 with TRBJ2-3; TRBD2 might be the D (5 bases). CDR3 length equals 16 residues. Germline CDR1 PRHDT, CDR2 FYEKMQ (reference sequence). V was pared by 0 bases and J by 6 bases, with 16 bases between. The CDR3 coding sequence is TGTGCCAGCAGCTTAGGAGCTTATACTAGGGCGGATACGCAGTATTTT. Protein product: CASSLGAYTRADTQYF.

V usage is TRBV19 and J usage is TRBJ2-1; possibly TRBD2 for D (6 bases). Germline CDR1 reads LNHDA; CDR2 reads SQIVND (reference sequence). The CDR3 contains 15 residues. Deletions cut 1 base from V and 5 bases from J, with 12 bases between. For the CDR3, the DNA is TGTGCCAGTAGTATAGCATCGGGACTGAACAATGAGCAGTTCTTC. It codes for CASSIASGLNNEQFF.

The CDR3 sequence: CSAGQPNQPQHF. CDR3 bases: TGCAGCGCAGGACAGCCCAATCAGCCCCAGCATTTT. The gene calls are TRBV29-1 and TRBJ1-5, with a tentative D call TRBD1 (6 bases). CDR1 is SQVTM and CDR2 is ANQGSEA in the germline V gene. The V end was cut by 7 bases, the J end by 3 bases, with 10 bases between. This CDR3 contains 12 residues.

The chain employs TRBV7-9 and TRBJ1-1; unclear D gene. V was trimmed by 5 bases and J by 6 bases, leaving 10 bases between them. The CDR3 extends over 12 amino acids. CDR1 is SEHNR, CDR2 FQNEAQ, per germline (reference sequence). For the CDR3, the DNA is TGTGCCAGCAGCCCCCTTAATGCTGAAGCTTTCTTT. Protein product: CASSPLNAEAFF.

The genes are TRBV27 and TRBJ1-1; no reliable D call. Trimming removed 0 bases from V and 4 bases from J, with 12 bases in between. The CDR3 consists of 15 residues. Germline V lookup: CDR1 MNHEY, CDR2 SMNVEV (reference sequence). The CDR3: CASSLSSPRGTEAFF. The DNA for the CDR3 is TGTGCCAGCAGTTTATCTAGCCCCCGAGGCACTGAAGCTTTCTTT.

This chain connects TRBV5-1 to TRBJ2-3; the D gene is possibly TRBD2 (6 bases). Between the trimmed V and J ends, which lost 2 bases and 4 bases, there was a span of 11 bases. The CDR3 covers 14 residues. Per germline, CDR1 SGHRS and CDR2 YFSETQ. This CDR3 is CASSLSLASDTQYF. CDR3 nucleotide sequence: TGCGCCAGCAGCTTATCACTAGCATCAGATACGCAGTATTTT.

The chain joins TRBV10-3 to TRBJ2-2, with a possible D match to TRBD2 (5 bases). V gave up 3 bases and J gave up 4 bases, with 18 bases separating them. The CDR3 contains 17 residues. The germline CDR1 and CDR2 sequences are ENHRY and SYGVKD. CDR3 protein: CAISERGMPSSTGELFF. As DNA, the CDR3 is TGTGCCATCAGTGAAAGAGGGATGCCCTCGAGCACCGGGGAGCTGTTTTTT.

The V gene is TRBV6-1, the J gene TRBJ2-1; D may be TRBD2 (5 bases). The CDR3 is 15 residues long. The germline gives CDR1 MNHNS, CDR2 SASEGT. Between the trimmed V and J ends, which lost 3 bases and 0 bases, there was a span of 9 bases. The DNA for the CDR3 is TGTGCCAGCAGTGACCAGGACTCCTCCTACAATGAGCAGTTCTTC. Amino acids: CASSDQDSSYNEQFF.